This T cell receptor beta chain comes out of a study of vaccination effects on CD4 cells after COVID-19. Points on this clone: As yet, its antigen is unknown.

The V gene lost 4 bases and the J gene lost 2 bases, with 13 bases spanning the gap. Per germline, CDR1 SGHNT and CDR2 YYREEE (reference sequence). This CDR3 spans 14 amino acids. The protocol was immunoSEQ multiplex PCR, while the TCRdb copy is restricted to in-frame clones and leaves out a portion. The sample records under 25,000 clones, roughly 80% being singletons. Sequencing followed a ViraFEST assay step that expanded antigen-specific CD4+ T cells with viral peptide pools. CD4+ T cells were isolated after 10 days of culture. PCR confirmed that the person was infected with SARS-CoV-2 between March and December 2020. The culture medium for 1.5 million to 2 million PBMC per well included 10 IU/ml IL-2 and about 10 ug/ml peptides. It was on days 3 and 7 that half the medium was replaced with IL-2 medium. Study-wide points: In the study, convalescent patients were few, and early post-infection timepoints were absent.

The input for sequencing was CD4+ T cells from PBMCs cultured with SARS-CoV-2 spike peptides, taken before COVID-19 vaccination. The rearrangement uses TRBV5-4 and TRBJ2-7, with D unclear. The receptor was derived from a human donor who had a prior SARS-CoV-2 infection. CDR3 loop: CASSPPGDPYEQYF. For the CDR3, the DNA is TGTGCCAGCAGCCCCCCGGGCGACCCCTACGAGCAGTACTTC.